These T cell receptor beta chains were read from a single sample in a study of Graves' ophthalmopathy and Graves' hyperthyroidism. From the multiplex PCR reads, TCRdb called clonotypes with MiXCR, one entry per CDR3 protein. The repertoire holds 400,000 or so distinct CDR3 sequences, about 16% seen once, with 5.5% to 7% in the top ten. The sequencing input was peripheral blood. These receptors all stem from a woman between 18 and 29 years old with stable Graves' hyperthyroidism. The CDR3 runs from the conserved cysteine through the conserved F or W. The D gene is left open where the match is weak. Clone size is stated in some rows and not others, as once, few, many or a class when expanded.

V: TRBV5-1
D: -
J: TRBJ2-3
size: few
CDR3: CASSLGKGTDTQYF
DNA: TGCGCCAGCAGCTTAGGGAAAGGCACAGATACGCAGTATTTT

V: TRBV19
D: -
J: TRBJ1-3
size: -
CDR3: CASRGLISGNTIYF
DNA: TGTGCCAGTAGGGGACTGATCTCTGGAAACACCATATATTTT

V: TRBV2
D: -
J: TRBJ1-5
size: many
CDR3: CASSEGDDQPQHF
DNA: TGTGCCAGCAGTGAGGGGGACGATCAGCCCCAGCATTTT

V: TRBV20-1
D: TRBD1
J: TRBJ2-7
size: many
CDR3: CSAQGESSYEQYF
DNA: TGCAGTGCACAGGGGGAAAGCTCCTACGAGCAGTACTTC

V: TRBV28
D: TRBD2
J: TRBJ2-5
size: many
CDR3: CASSPLARETQYF
DNA: TGTGCCAGCAGTCCACTAGCGAGGGAGACCCAGTACTTC

V: TRBV6-5
D: -
J: TRBJ1-3
size: many
CDR3: CASSYGATTGNTIYF
DNA: TGTGCCAGCAGTTACGGCGCGACCACTGGAAACACCATATATTTT

V: TRBV2
D: -
J: TRBJ1-1
size: many
CDR3: CATGVRRRAFF
DNA: TGTGCCACAGGCGTAAGGCGCCGGGCTTTCTTT

V: TRBV5-1
D: -
J: TRBJ2-7
size: many
CDR3: CASSFGWTYEQYF
DNA: TGCGCCAGCAGCTTCGGTTGGACCTACGAGCAGTACTTC

V: TRBV19
D: -
J: TRBJ1-5
size: -
CDR3: CATNPDKLSNQPQHF
DNA: TGTGCCACCAACCCTGACAAGCTTAGCAATCAGCCCCAGCATTTT

V: TRBV10-3
D: TRBD2
J: TRBJ2-7
size: -
CDR3: CATVGTSGGTSFYEQYF
DNA: TGTGCCACCGTAGGGACTAGCGGGGGGACCTCCTTCTACGAGCAGTACTTC

V: TRBV7-4
D: TRBD1
J: TRBJ1-2
size: many
CDR3: CASSPVGSGGYGYTF
DNA: TGTGCCAGCAGCCCAGTGGGGTCAGGGGGCTATGGCTACACCTTC

V: TRBV4-1
D: -
J: TRBJ2-7
size: many
CDR3: CASSQFSFYEQYF
DNA: TGCGCCAGCAGCCAATTCTCCTTCTACGAGCAGTACTTC

V: TRBV2
D: -
J: TRBJ2-5
size: many
CDR3: CATREDSQQETQYF
DNA: TGTGCCACTAGAGAGGACAGCCAGCAAGAGACCCAGTACTTC

V: TRBV20-1
D: TRBD2
J: TRBJ2-7
size: few
CDR3: CSAKTSGGPYEQYF
DNA: TGCAGTGCTAAGACTAGCGGGGGGCCGTACGAGCAGTACTTC

V: TRBV24-1
D: -
J: TRBJ2-2
size: many
CDR3: CATSARNTGELFF
DNA: TGTGCCACCAGTGCCCGGAACACCGGGGAGCTGTTTTTT

V: TRBV29-1
D: -
J: TRBJ1-2
size: -
CDR3: CSLSGTSLRGGYTF
DNA: TGCAGCCTCTCTGGGACTTCCCTGCGGGGTGGCTACACCTTC

V: TRBV2
D: -
J: TRBJ2-7
size: many
CDR3: CASSDGPGTYEQYF
DNA: TGTGCCAGCAGTGATGGGCCAGGGACCTACGAGCAGTACTTC

V: TRBV6-1
D: -
J: TRBJ2-5
size: -
CDR3: CASRDATKETQYF
DNA: TGTGCCAGCAGGGACGCGACCAAAGAGACCCAGTACTTC

V: TRBV11-2
D: -
J: TRBJ1-2
size: many
CDR3: CASSSPTDLKGGMYGYTF
DNA: TGTGCCAGCAGCTCCCCGACAGACCTGAAGGGTGGTATGTATGGCTACACCTTC

V: TRBV6-2/TRBV6-3
D: TRBD1
J: TRBJ1-1
size: many
CDR3: CASSYYPTGAVAEAFF
DNA: TGTGCCAGCAGTTACTACCCCACAGGGGCAGTGGCTGAAGCTTTCTTT

V: TRBV7-2
D: -
J: TRBJ1-1
size: many
CDR3: CASSFPSMNTEAFF
DNA: TGTGCCAGCAGCTTTCCGAGCATGAACACTGAAGCTTTCTTT

V: TRBV7-8
D: TRBD2
J: TRBJ2-2
size: many
CDR3: CASSGRTSLTGELFF
DNA: TGTGCCAGCAGCGGACGGACTAGTTTGACCGGGGAGCTGTTTTTT

V: TRBV6-1
D: TRBD2
J: TRBJ2-7
size: many
CDR3: CASRGLAAEQYF
DNA: TGTGCCAGCAGGGGACTAGCGGCGGAGCAGTACTTC

V: TRBV19
D: -
J: TRBJ1-1
size: many
CDR3: CASNARQAQLNTEAFF
DNA: TGTGCCAGTAACGCGAGACAGGCCCAATTGAACACTGAAGCTTTCTTT

V: TRBV27
D: -
J: TRBJ1-5
size: -
CDR3: CASSKGAGNQPEHF
DNA: TGTGCCAGCAGTAAGGGTGCGGGCAATCAGCCCGAGCATTTT

V: TRBV7-2
D: -
J: TRBJ2-5
size: many
CDR3: CASSPRRGSETQYF
DNA: TGTGCCAGCAGCCCACGGCGGGGCTCAGAGACCCAGTACTTC

V: TRBV4-1
D: TRBD1
J: TRBJ1-2
size: few
CDR3: CASSQGTQGAHRGGGYTF
DNA: TGCGCCAGCAGCCAAGGAACCCAGGGGGCCCACCGGGGGGGCGGCTACACCTTC

V: TRBV5-1
D: TRBD1
J: TRBJ1-2
size: many
CDR3: CASSPETGPSYGYTF
DNA: TGCGCCAGCAGCCCTGAGACAGGGCCGAGCTATGGCTACACCTTC

V: TRBV10-1
D: -
J: TRBJ2-3
size: -
CDR3: CASSDEGQWDTQYF
DNA: TGCGCCAGCAGTGATGAGGGGCAGTGGGATACGCAGTATTTT

V: TRBV11-2
D: -
J: TRBJ2-2
size: many
CDR3: CASIPPSALSNTGELFF
DNA: TGTGCCAGCATCCCTCCCTCAGCGTTGTCAAACACCGGGGAGCTGTTTTTT

V: TRBV6-5
D: TRBD2
J: TRBJ2-5
size: -
CDR3: CASSWGTSGGAPETQYF
DNA: TGTGCCAGCAGTTGGGGGACTAGCGGGGGGGCACCAGAGACCCAGTACTTC

V: TRBV7-2
D: TRBD2
J: TRBJ2-2
size: many
CDR3: CASSFTRGVTSGELFF
DNA: TGTGCCAGCAGCTTTACGCGGGGGGTCACATCCGGGGAGCTGTTTTTT

V: TRBV6-2/TRBV6-3
D: TRBD1
J: TRBJ1-2
size: many
CDR3: CASSYSSGQGAANYGYTF
DNA: TGTGCCAGCAGTTACTCGAGTGGACAGGGGGCGGCTAACTATGGCTACACCTTC

V: TRBV12-3/TRBV12-4
D: TRBD2
J: TRBJ2-7
size: -
CDR3: CASSPQLARSYEQYF
DNA: TGTGCCAGCAGTCCGCAACTAGCGCGGTCCTACGAGCAGTACTTC

V: TRBV20-1
D: TRBD1
J: TRBJ2-7
size: -
CDR3: CSAKKQGGHEQYF
DNA: TGCAGTGCTAAAAAACAGGGGGGCCACGAGCAGTACTTC

V: TRBV12-3/TRBV12-4
D: -
J: TRBJ2-5
size: many
CDR3: CASSLGRDEETQYF
DNA: TGTGCCAGCAGTTTAGGCAGGGATGAAGAGACCCAGTACTTC

V: TRBV6-2/TRBV6-3
D: TRBD1
J: TRBJ1-5
size: many
CDR3: CASRTGTGARQPQHF
DNA: TGTGCCAGCAGAACCGGGACAGGGGCGCGTCAGCCCCAGCATTTT

V: TRBV12-3/TRBV12-4
D: -
J: TRBJ1-1
size: -
CDR3: CASTQDTEAVF
DNA: TGTGCCAGCACCCAGGACACTGAGGCTGTCTTT

V: TRBV12-3/TRBV12-4
D: -
J: TRBJ2-5
size: -
CDR3: CASSEGGARETQYF
DNA: TGTGCCAGCAGTGAAGGGGGGGCGCGGGAGACCCAGTACTTC